This record covers a single T cell receptor beta chain. The germline V gene encodes CDR1 MNHNS and CDR2 SASEGT. This CDR3 comprises 16 residues. This sample was taken from a study of monozygotic twins with inflammatory bowel disease. One entry per CDR3 protein, without DNA, is what TCRdb gives after re-calling the 5' RACE reads. This table lists a few hundred thousand distinct CDR3 sequences. The TCR originated in a human donor with ulcerative colitis or Crohn's disease, or a healthy co-twin of an affected twin (not recorded which). The chain joins TRBV6-1 to TRBJ1-3; TCRdb designates TRBD1, a call that cannot be tested without DNA. Sequences were obtained from blood. The CDR3 reads CASTATGTYSGNTIYF.